This entry features one T cell receptor (beta chain) sequence. This specimen belongs to a study of blood T cell repertoires in COVID-19. The CDR3 contains 17 residues. Germline assignment: CDR1 SGHNT and CDR2 YENEEA. V was pared by 5 bases and J by 2 bases, with 6 bases of the junction left unmatched. Study processing details: Counts of nucleated cells, estimated from reference gene primer amplification, were obtained. The repertoire was sequenced with immunoSEQ multiplex PCR; TCRdb's copy has only in-frame clones and lacks some. D and trimming come from the DNA, and the V and J calls and clone size come from that table. In the table there are tens of thousands of clones, roughly 90% of which are singletons.

This chain connects TRBV11-3 to TRBJ2-5; TRBD2 matches 15 bases. Sequenced input: peripheral blood. The receptor was derived from a man aged 80 or over in a cohort sampled during active COVID-19. CDR3 sequence (DNA): TGTGCCAGCAGCCTAGGACTAGCGGGGGGGAATCAAGAGACCCAGTACTTC. As protein: CASSLGLAGGNQETQYF.